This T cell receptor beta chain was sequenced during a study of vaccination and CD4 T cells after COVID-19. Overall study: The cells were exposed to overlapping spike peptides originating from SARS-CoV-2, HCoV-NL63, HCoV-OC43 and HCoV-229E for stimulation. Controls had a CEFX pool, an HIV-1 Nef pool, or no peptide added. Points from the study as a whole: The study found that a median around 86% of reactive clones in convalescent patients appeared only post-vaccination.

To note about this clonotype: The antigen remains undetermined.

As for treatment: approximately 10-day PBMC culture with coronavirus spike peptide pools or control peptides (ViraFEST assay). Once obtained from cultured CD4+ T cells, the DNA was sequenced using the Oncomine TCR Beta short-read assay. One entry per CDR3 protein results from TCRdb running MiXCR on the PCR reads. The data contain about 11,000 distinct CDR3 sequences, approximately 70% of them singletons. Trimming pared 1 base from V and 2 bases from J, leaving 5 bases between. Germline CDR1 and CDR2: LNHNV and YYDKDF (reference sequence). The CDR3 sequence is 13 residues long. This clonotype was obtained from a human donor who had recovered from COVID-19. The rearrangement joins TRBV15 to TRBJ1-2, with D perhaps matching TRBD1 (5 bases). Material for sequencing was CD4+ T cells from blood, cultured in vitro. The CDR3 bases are TGTGCCACCAGCAGAGCAGGGAACTATGGCTACACCTTC. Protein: CATSRAGNYGYTF.